These 23 T cell receptor beta chains share one sample of origin, sequenced in a study of T cell responses to AZD1222 COVID-19 vaccine. The repertoire was sequenced with immunoSEQ multiplex PCR; TCRdb's copy has only in-frame clones and lacks some. The data hold 170,000 or so clones, with 90% observed a single time. The input for sequencing was peripheral blood, taken on day 0 of AZD1222 vaccination. The receptors derive from an adult in good health.

The V gene is TRBV9, the J gene TRBJ2-5; maybe TRBD2 (5 bases). The CDR3 covers 15 residues. Trimming removed 0 bases from V and 3 bases from J, with 12 bases in between. Germline lookup yields CDR1 SGDLS and CDR2 YYNGEE. The CDR3 sequence is CASSVGLSEEETQYF. CDR3 coding DNA: TGTGCCAGCAGCGTAGGTCTTAGCGAGGAAGAGACCCAGTACTTC.

The CDR3 DNA follows: TGTGCCAGCAGCCAAGCCCGACAGGGTCCGTCTGGAAACACCATATATTTT. Its translation is CASSQARQGPSGNTIYF. This chain links TRBV3-1 (or the pseudogene TRBV3-2) with TRBJ1-3, with 7 positions matching TRBD1. The length of the CDR3 is 17 residues. Germline assignment: CDR1 LGHDT and CDR2 YNNKEL (reference sequence). The junction had 7 bases not matched to a gene; V was cut back by 1 base and J by 1 base.

V usage is TRBV7-6 and J usage is TRBJ1-3, with D possibly being TRBD1 (5 bases). The V and J ends lost 5 bases and 0 bases respectively, with 14 bases between them. CDR1 is SGHVS and CDR2 is FNYEAQ in the germline V gene. The CDR3 spans 16 residues. CDR3 residues: CASSATGLFSGNTIYF. Written as DNA, the CDR3 is TGTGCCAGCAGCGCGACGGGACTCTTCTCTGGAAACACCATATATTTT. The entire variable domain, with the rest obtained from reference TRBV7-6 and TRBJ1-3, is as follows: GAGVSQSPRYKVTKRGQDVALRCDPISGHVSLYWYRQALGQGPEFLTYFNYEAQQDKSGLPNDRFSAERPEGSISTLTIQRTEQRDSAMYRCASSATGLFSGNTIYFGEGSWLTVV.

The V and J genes are TRBV7-2 and TRBJ1-2, with D possibly TRBD1 on 5 matching bases. The CDR3 has 14 residues. The ends were cut back, 4 bases at V and 4 bases at J, with 13 bases in the middle. The V gene's germline CDR1 is SGHTA and CDR2 FQGNSA. The CDR3 is CASSSQGGFYGYTF. Here the CDR3 DNA reads TGTGCCAGCAGCTCGCAGGGCGGTTTCTATGGCTACACCTTC.

The gene calls are TRBV5-4 and TRBJ2-6; 10 bases match TRBD1. V dropped 3 bases and J dropped 0; count of bases not matched to a gene: 6. The CDR3 has 18 amino acids. Germline lookup yields CDR1 SGHNT and CDR2 YYREEE (reference sequence). This CDR3 reads CASSSWDRGSSGANVLTF. CDR3 coding DNA: TGTGCCAGCAGCTCCTGGGACAGGGGAAGCTCTGGGGCCAACGTCCTGACTTTC. Combining the CDR3 with reference TRBV5-4 and TRBJ2-6 gives the whole variable domain ETGVTQSPTHLIKTRGQQVTLRCSSQSGHNTVSWYQQALGQGPQFIFQYYREEENGRGNFPPRFSGLQFPNYSSELNVNALELDDSALYLCASSSWDRGSSGANVLTFGAGSRLTVL.

V usage is TRBV6-5 and J usage is TRBJ1-5; D ambiguous. The CDR3 spans 13 residues. V dropped 7 bases and J dropped 8 bases, with 15 bases sitting between them. Germline lookup yields CDR1 MNHEY and CDR2 SVGAGI. CDR3 in amino acids: CASTPRAGEPQHF. In DNA, the CDR3 is TGTGCCAGCACCCCGAGGGCTGGAGAGCCCCAGCATTTT.

The genes are TRBV24-1 and TRBJ2-7; weak D call: TRBD2 (7 bases). Trimming stripped 1 base from V and 4 bases from J, with 13 bases between. The germline V gene has CDR1 KGHDR and CDR2 SFDVKD. The CDR3 loop spans 15 amino acids. CDR3 DNA sequence: TGTGCCACCAGTGATTTTCGGGGGGCAAGGTACGAGCAGTACTTC. Translating it yields CATSDFRGARYEQYF.

The chain carries TRBV28 and TRBJ1-2, with D hard to call. The CDR3 consists of 11 residues. V dropped 6 bases and J dropped 3 bases, with 5 bases sitting between them. CDR1 is MDHEN, CDR2 SYDVKM, per germline. DNA for the CDR3: TGTGCCAGCAGCTACCACTATGGCTACACCTTC. This sequence encodes CASSYHYGYTF.

The chain couples TRBV21-1 to TRBJ1-1; the D call of TRBD1 is as the table states it, not checked on the DNA. TRBV21-1 is designated a pseudogene. There are 14 residues in the CDR3. The CDR3 DNA sequence: TGTGCCAGCAGCAAGTTGGGACAGGGGGCAGAAGCTTTCTTT. Residues: CASSKLGQGAEAFF.

DNA for the CDR3: TGCGCCAGCAGCCAAGATGAATTAGCCGTGTCAACTGGAAACACCATATATTTT. Translating it yields CASSQDELAVSTGNTIYF. The V call is TRBV4-1, the J call TRBJ1-3; D unclear. CDR1 and CDR2 (germline): MGHRA, YSYEKL. V was trimmed by 0 bases and J by 2 bases, leaving 17 bases between them. This CDR3 region has 18 residues.

The chain recombines TRBV5-1 with TRBJ2-7; 8 bases align to TRBD1. V lost 5 bases to trimming and J lost 5 bases; unmatched junction nucleotides: 6. The germline V gene has CDR1 SGHRS and CDR2 YFSETQ. There are 13 residues in the CDR3. This chain's CDR3 is CASSGQGADEQYF. The CDR3 DNA is TGCGCCAGCAGTGGCCAGGGGGCCGACGAGCAGTACTTC.

This clone has more than one count but fewer than ten. The rearrangement links TRBV2 to TRBJ1-4; possibly TRBD1 for D (5 bases). V was pared by 7 bases and J by 4 bases, with 13 bases between. From germline, CDR1 is SNHLY and CDR2 FYNNEI. CDR3 length equals 14 residues. Written as DNA, the CDR3 is TGTGCCAGCACCCCGCGGGGGTATAATGAAAAACTGTTTTTT. This gives the protein CASTPRGYNEKLFF.

The chain employs TRBV6-5 and TRBJ1-5, with D perhaps matching TRBD1 (5 bases). V was shortened by 0 bases and J by 7 bases, with 10 bases between the two germline ends. The germline CDR1 and CDR2 sequences are MNHEY and SVGAGI. The CDR3 has 14 residues. Written as DNA, the CDR3 is TGTGCCAGCAGTTACTCTCAGGGACTCCAGCCCCAGCATTTT. It translates to CASSYSQGLQPQHF.

The chain uses TRBV2 and TRBJ2-1; 8 nucleotides align to TRBD2. This CDR3 contains 14 residues. Trimming cost V 7 bases and J 6 bases; bases outside gene matches: 8. Germline V CDR1 and CDR2: SNHLY, FYNNEI. CDR3 sequence (DNA): TGTGCCAGCAATCGAGCGGGGGCGCCCAATGAGCAGTTCTTC. This codes for CASNRAGAPNEQFF.

As regards this clone: The same CDR3 also results from other DNA sequences found in this sample. The chain is built from TRBV7-2 and TRBJ1-1, with D unclear. The germline gives CDR1 SGHTA, CDR2 FQGNSA. V lost 1 base and J 1 base, leaving 4 bases between the germline ends. The CDR3 contains 13 residues. The CDR3 is CASSLVENTEAFF. The CDR3 DNA follows: TGTGCCAGCAGCTTAGTGGAGAACACTGAAGCTTTCTTT.

This sequence joins TRBV10-2 and TRBJ2-3; TRBD1 is a possible D gene (6 bases). This CDR3 spans 16 amino acids. The V end lost 7 bases, the J end lost 3 bases, and 20 bases lay between the germline ends. Germline V gives CDR1 WSHSY, CDR2 SAAADI. CDR3 DNA sequence: TGCGCCAGCACCCTATTCGAGGGGGACCAAACAGATACGCAGTATTTT. Amino acids: CASTLFEGDQTDTQYF.

The chain joins TRBV7-6 to TRBJ2-3, with D possibly matching TRBD2 (7 bases). Trimming left V 1 base short and J 1 base short, with 12 bases between. The CDR3 length is 16 residues. Germline V gene data show CDR1 as SGHVS and CDR2 as FNYEAQ. CDR3 nucleotides: TGTGCCAGCAGCTTAGAGGGGGGGCCTGGCACAGATACGCAGTATTTT. Translated, it gives CASSLEGGPGTDTQYF. Combining the CDR3 with reference TRBV7-6 and TRBJ2-3 gives the whole variable domain GAGVSQSPRYKVTKRGQDVALRCDPISGHVSLYWYRQALGQGPEFLTYFNYEAQQDKSGLPNDRFSAERPEGSISTLTIQRTEQRDSAMYRCASSLEGGPGTDTQYFGPGTRLTVL.

The chain combines TRBV7-2 with TRBJ2-3; 7 positions agree with TRBD2. The CDR3 is 16 amino acids. CDR1 is SGHTA, CDR2 FQGNSA, per germline. J gave up 2 bases and V 5 bases, and 10 bases lay outside the gene matches. The chain's CDR3 is CASSLGWRGSTDTQYF. CDR3 coding DNA: TGTGCCAGCAGCCTAGGATGGCGGGGGTCCACAGATACGCAGTATTTT.

This clone was detected only once. The V and J genes are TRBV10-3 and TRBJ1-5; D is uncertain. CDR1 ENHRY and CDR2 SYGVKD come from the germline V gene. This CDR3 has 12 residues. The V and J ends lost 10 bases and 5 bases respectively, with 12 bases between them. CDR3 residues: CASGKNDQPQHF. Written as DNA, the CDR3 is TGTGCCAGCGGGAAGAACGATCAGCCCCAGCATTTT.

The rearrangement joins TRBV7-2 to TRBJ2-4; TRBD1 aligns across 8 bases. Per germline, CDR1 SGHTA and CDR2 FQGNSA. This CDR3 spans 18 amino acids. J lost 3 bases, V lost 5 bases, and 15 bases had no gene match. CDR3 loop: CASSIWTGPSGGKNIQYF. The CDR3 coding sequence is TGTGCCAGCAGCATCTGGACAGGGCCCTCAGGTGGCAAAAACATTCAGTACTTC. The whole variable domain, filled in from reference TRBV7-2 and TRBJ2-4, reads GAGVSQSPSNKVTEKGKDVELRCDPISGHTALYWYRQSLGQGLEFLIYFQGNSAPDKSGLPSDRFSAERTGGSVSTLTIQRTQQEDSAVYLCASSIWTGPSGGKNIQYFGAGTRLSVL.

This chain joins TRBV6-5 and TRBJ1-5; 12 positions agree with TRBD1. V gave up 7 bases and J gave up 7 bases; unmatched junction bases: 2. From germline, CDR1 is MNHEY and CDR2 SVGAGI. The CDR3 covers 13 residues. This CDR3 reads CASTGTGGQPQHF. DNA of the CDR3: TGTGCCAGCACCGGGACAGGGGGCCAGCCCCAGCATTTT.

This clone occurred once. The chain recombines TRBV18 with TRBJ2-7; the match to TRBD1 covers 8 bases. The CDR3 spans 15 residues. V was pared by 5 bases and J by 4 bases, with 10 bases of the junction left unmatched. Germline assignment: CDR1 KGHSH and CDR2 LQKENI. The CDR3 loop is CASSYLQGETYEQYF. The CDR3 coding sequence is TGTGCCAGCTCATACTTACAGGGGGAGACTTACGAGCAGTACTTC.

The rearrangement links TRBV11-3 to TRBJ2-7; possible D gene TRBD1, 5 bases. V was pared by 5 bases and J by 0 bases, with 11 bases between. CDR3 length: 14 residues. Germline V gene data show CDR1 as SGHNT and CDR2 as YENEEA. As DNA, the CDR3 is TGTGCCAGCAGCCAGGGAAATCCCTCCTACGAGCAGTACTTC. As protein: CASSQGNPSYEQYF.